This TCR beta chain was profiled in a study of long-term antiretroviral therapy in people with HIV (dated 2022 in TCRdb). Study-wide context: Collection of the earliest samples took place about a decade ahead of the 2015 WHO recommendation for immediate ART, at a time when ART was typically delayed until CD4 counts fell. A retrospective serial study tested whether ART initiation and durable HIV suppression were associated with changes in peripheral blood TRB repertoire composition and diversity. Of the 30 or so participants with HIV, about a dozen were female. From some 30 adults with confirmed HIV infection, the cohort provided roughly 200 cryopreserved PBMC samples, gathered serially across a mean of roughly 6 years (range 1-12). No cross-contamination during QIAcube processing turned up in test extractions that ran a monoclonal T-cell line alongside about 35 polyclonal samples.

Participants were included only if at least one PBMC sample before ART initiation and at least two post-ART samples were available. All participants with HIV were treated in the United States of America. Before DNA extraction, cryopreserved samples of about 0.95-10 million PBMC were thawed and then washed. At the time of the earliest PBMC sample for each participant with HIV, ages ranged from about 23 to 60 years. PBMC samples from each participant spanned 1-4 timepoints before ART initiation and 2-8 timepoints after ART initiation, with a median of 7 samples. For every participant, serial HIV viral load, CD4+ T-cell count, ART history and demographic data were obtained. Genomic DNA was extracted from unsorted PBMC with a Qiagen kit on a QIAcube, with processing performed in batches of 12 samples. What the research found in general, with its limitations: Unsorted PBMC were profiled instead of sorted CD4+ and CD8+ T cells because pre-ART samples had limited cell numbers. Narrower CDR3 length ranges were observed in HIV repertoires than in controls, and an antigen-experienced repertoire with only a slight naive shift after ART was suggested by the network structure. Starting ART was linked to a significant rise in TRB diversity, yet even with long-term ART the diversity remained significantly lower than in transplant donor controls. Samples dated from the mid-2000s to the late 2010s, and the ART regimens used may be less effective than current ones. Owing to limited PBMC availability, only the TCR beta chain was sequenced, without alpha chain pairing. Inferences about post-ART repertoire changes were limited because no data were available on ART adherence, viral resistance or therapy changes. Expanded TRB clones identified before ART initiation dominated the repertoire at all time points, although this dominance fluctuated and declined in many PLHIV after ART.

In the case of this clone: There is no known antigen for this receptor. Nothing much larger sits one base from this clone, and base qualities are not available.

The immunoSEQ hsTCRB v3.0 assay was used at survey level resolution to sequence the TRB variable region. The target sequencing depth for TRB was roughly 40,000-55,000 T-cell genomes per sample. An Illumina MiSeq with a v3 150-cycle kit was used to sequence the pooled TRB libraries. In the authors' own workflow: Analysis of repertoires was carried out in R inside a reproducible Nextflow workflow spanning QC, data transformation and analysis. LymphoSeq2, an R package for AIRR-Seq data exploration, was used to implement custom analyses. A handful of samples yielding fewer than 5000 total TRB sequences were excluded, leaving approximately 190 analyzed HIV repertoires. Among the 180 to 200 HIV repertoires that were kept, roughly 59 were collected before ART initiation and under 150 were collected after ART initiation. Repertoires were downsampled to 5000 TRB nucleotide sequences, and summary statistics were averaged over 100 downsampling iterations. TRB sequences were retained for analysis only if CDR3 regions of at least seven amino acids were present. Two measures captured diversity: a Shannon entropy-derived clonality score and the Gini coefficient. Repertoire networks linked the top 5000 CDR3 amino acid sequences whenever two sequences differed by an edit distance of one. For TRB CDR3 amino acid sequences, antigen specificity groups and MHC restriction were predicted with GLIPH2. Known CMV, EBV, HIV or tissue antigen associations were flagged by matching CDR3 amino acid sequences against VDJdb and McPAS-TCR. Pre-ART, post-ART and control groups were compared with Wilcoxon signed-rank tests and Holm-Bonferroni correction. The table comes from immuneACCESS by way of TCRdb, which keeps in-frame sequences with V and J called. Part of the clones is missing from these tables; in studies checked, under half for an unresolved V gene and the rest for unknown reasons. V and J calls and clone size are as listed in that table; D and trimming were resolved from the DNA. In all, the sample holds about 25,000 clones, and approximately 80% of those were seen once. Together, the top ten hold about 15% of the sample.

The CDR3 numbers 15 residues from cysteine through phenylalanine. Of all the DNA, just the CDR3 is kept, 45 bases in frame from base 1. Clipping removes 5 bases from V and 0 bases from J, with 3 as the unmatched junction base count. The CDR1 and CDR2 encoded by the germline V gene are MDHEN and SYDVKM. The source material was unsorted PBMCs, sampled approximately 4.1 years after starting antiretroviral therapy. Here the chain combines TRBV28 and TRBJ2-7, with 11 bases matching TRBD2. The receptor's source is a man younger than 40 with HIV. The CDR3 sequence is CASSPGTSGSYEQYF. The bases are TGTGCCAGCAGTCCCGGGACTAGCGGCTCCTACGAGCAGTACTTC.